Listed here are 27 T cell receptor beta chains from one sample, sequenced in a study of shared clonotypes between healthy human individuals. Assay used: immunoSEQ multiplex PCR; TCRdb lists only in-frame clones, some missing. Here the sample spans about 680,000 clones, around three quarters being singletons. The specimen was memory CD4+ T cells sorted from blood. Subset reported: CD45RA-negative fraction. Receptors were obtained from a woman aged 25 to 39 in good health.

J is TRBJ2-7 and V is TRBV14; 7 nucleotides align to TRBD2. CDR1 SGHDN and CDR2 FVKESK come from the germline V gene. This CDR3 has 17 amino acids. The V gene end was trimmed by 1 base and the J gene end by 2 bases; junction bases not matched to a gene: 11. DNA of the CDR3: TGTGCCAGCAGCCAAGGGATCGCTAGCGGCTACCCCTACGAGCAGTACTTC. This translates into CASSQGIASGYPYEQYF.

This chain connects TRBV5-1 to TRBJ2-3; no clear D. This CDR3 is 13 amino acids long. V lost 2 bases to trimming and J lost 9 bases, with 13 bases between them. Germline lookup yields CDR1 SGHRS and CDR2 YFSETQ. For the CDR3, the DNA is TGCGCCAGCAGCTTCGACCGAGTGTACACGCAGTATTTT. Protein product: CASSFDRVYTQYF.

The chain uses TRBV5-4 and TRBJ2-7, with 15 nucleotides matching TRBD2. V gave up 4 bases and J gave up 6 bases; unmatched junction bases: 11. CDR3 length: 17 amino acids. Germline V gene sequence: CDR1 SGHNT, CDR2 YYREEE (reference sequence). The CDR3 DNA sequence: TGTGCCAGCAGCAGAGGGACTAGCGGGAGGAGGACGGTCGAGCAGTACTTC. It encodes CASSRGTSGRRTVEQYF.

The chain's CDR3 is CASSQELDRAYGYTF. The CDR3 coding sequence is TGCGCCAGCAGCCAAGAGCTGGACAGGGCTTACGGCTACACCTTC. The gene calls are TRBV4-1 and TRBJ1-2, with 8 nucleotides matching TRBD1. With 0 bases clipped from V and 8 bases from J, the junction kept 8 bases outside the gene matches. From germline, CDR1 is MGHRA and CDR2 YSYEKL. CDR3 length: 15 residues.

The chain has TRBV7-9 and TRBJ2-6; D gene ambiguous. The CDR3 has 13 amino acids. V lost 3 bases and J lost 3, with 3 bases in between. Looked up from germline, CDR1 is SEHNR and CDR2 is FQNEAQ (reference sequence). CDR3 DNA sequence: TGTGCCAGCAGCTTCCGTGGGGCCAACGTCCTGACTTTC. Amino acids: CASSFRGANVLTF.

CDR3 in DNA: TGTGCCAGCGGCAACAGGTACGAGCAGTACTTC. Its translation is CASGNRYEQYF. V usage is TRBV6-1 and J usage is TRBJ2-7, with TRBD1 as a possible D gene (5 bases). Trimming pared 8 bases from V and 4 bases from J, leaving 9 bases between. The CDR3 has 11 amino acids. Germline assignment: CDR1 MNHNS and CDR2 SASEGT.

The gene calls are TRBV6-1 and TRBJ1-4, with 9 bases that match TRBD1. The CDR3 is 14 amino acids. Germline CDR1 is MNHNS and CDR2 is SASEGT. V shed 6 bases, J shed 8 bases, and the junction held 7 bases outside the gene matches. The chain's CDR3 is CASSPRQGDEKLFF. Here the CDR3 DNA reads TGTGCCAGCAGCCCTAGACAGGGGGACGAAAAACTGTTTTTT.

This chain uses TRBV29-1 with TRBJ2-2; TRBD1 agrees at 10 bases. The CDR3 totals 16 residues. From germline, CDR1 is SQVTM and CDR2 ANQGSEA. Unmatched junction bases numbered 10, after V lost 5 bases and J lost 4 bases. The CDR3 spells CSVWPGTGVSTGELFF. For the CDR3, the DNA is TGCAGCGTTTGGCCCGGGACAGGGGTTTCCACCGGGGAGCTGTTTTTT.

CDR3 sequence reads: CASSSNTRENIQYF. DNA of the CDR3: TGTGCCAGCAGCTCCAACACGAGGGAAAACATTCAGTACTTC. V is TRBV7-9 and J is TRBJ2-4; maybe TRBD2 (5 bases). The CDR3 loop spans 14 amino acids. The germline V gene has CDR1 SEHNR and CDR2 FQNEAQ (reference sequence). V shed 4 bases and J shed 5 bases, with 12 bases lying between them.

V gene TRBV7-3 combines with J gene TRBJ2-2; D is perhaps TRBD1 or TRBD2 (6 bases each). V was trimmed by 0 bases and J by 6 bases, leaving 17 bases between them. This CDR3 spans 17 amino acids. Germline V lookup: CDR1 SGHTA, CDR2 FQGTGA. The CDR3 DNA reads TGTGCCAGCAGCTTAACGTCGGCAGGGGACTGGGCCGGGGAGCTGTTTTTT. Translated, it gives CASSLTSAGDWAGELFF.

Many counts were recorded for this clone. This chain links TRBV19 with TRBJ1-5; 7 nucleotides line up with TRBD1. CDR3 length equals 14 residues. With V trimmed by 3 bases and J by 7 bases, 6 bases remained unmatched. Per germline, CDR1 LNHDA and CDR2 SQIVND (reference sequence). CDR3 nucleotide sequence: TGTGCCAGTAGTATGGGGACAGAACGACAGCCCCAGCATTTT. Amino acids: CASSMGTERQPQHF.

This clone was counted only a few times. In nucleotides, the CDR3 is TGTGCCAGCAGCTTAGAGGGACTGGCCGGGCAGCCCCAGCATTTT. This encodes CASSLEGLAGQPQHF. The chain is built from TRBV7-9 and TRBJ1-5, with D possibly TRBD1 on 5 matching bases. CDR1 is SEHNR, CDR2 FQNEAQ, per germline (reference sequence). The CDR3 has 15 amino acids. Trimming pared 1 base from V and 7 bases from J, leaving 14 bases between.

This clone was detected a few times. V usage is TRBV2 and J usage is TRBJ1-5; tentative D call: TRBD1 (5 bases). The length of the CDR3 is 14 residues. Germline-derived CDR1 and CDR2 are SNHLY and FYNNEI. V was cut by 6 bases and J by 5 bases, with 14 bases left in between. The CDR3 sequence: CASSARTLDQPQHF. The CDR3 DNA is TGTGCCAGCAGCGCCCGGACACTTGATCAGCCCCAGCATTTT.

V gene TRBV4-1 combines with J gene TRBJ2-7, with D possibly being TRBD2 (7 bases). Germline CDR1 and CDR2: MGHRA and YSYEKL. The V end lost 0 bases, the J end lost 2 bases, and 14 bases lay between the germline ends. The CDR3 contains 16 residues. CDR3 sequence (DNA): TGCGCCAGCAGCCAAGAAGGCGGGGGCGGGGCCTACGAGCAGTACTTC. Its translation: CASSQEGGGGAYEQYF.

The V and J genes are TRBV7-2 and TRBJ2-1; a possible D gene is TRBD2 (6 bases). The CDR3 sequence is 14 residues long. Germline V gene lookup returns CDR1 SGHTA and CDR2 FQGNSA. V was trimmed by 4 bases and J by 9 bases, leaving 16 bases between them. CDR3 protein: CASSSYLSGGEQFF. Here the CDR3 DNA reads TGTGCCAGCAGCTCCTATCTTAGCGGAGGTGAGCAGTTCTTC.

The chain carries TRBV6-5 and TRBJ1-2, with D possibly TRBD1 on 5 matching bases. There are 12 residues in the CDR3. Germline V gene data show CDR1 as MNHEY and CDR2 as SVGAGI. The V gene lost 8 bases and the J gene lost 2 bases, with 9 bases spanning the gap. Here the CDR3 DNA reads TGTGCCAGCGGACGGGGGAACTATGGCTACACCTTC. Its translation is CASGRGNYGYTF.

This clone was detected only once. The rearrangement uses TRBV6-1 and TRBJ1-5; a weak D match, TRBD1 (5 bases). V gave up 5 bases and J gave up 5 bases, with 10 bases separating them. CDR1 is MNHNS, CDR2 SASEGT, per germline. The CDR3 is 13 residues long. CDR3 amino acids: CASSTQGDQPQHF. The DNA of the CDR3 is TGTGCCAGCAGTACGCAGGGCGATCAGCCCCAGCATTTT.

The rearrangement joins TRBV28 to TRBJ2-7; D possibly corresponds to TRBD1 (5 bases). V gave up 6 bases and J gave up 7 bases, with 22 bases separating them. Germline V gene data show CDR1 as MDHEN and CDR2 as SYDVKM. CDR3 length: 15 amino acids. The CDR3 DNA is TGTGCCAGCAGCTCCGTCGGACAAGGGATGTCTGAGCAGTACTTC. Encoded protein: CASSSVGQGMSEQYF.

The chain carries TRBV18 and TRBJ1-2, with D possibly matching TRBD1 (6 bases). The CDR3 totals 14 residues. Germline V gene data show CDR1 as KGHSH and CDR2 as LQKENI. V dropped 4 bases and J dropped 8 bases, with 17 bases sitting between them. The CDR3 is CASSLSDRSIGYTF. The CDR3 nucleotides read TGTGCCAGCTCACTCTCGGACAGAAGTATCGGCTACACCTTC.

The V gene is TRBV28, the J gene TRBJ2-7, with a tentative D call TRBD2 (6 bases). Between the trimmed V and J ends, which lost 8 bases and 2 bases, there was a span of 16 bases. CDR1 and CDR2 from the germline V gene are MDHEN and SYDVKM. This CDR3 is built from 14 residues. The CDR3 DNA is TGTGCCAGCGTCACCCCGGGACTCGCCTACGAGCAGTACTTC. This encodes CASVTPGLAYEQYF. The full variable domain, completed using reference TRBV28 and TRBJ2-7, is DVKVTQSSRYLVKRTGEKVFLECVQDMDHENMFWYRQDPGLGLRLIYFSYDVKMKEKGDIPEGYSVSREKKERFSLILESASTNQTSMYLCASVTPGLAYEQYFGPGTRLTVT.

This chain connects TRBV6-1 to TRBJ2-3; either TRBD1 or TRBD2 may fit D (5 bases each). V lost 7 bases and J lost 1, with 9 bases in between. CDR3 length: 13 amino acids. The germline CDR1 and CDR2 sequences are MNHNS and SASEGT. Here the CDR3 DNA reads TGTGCCAGCACCTGGGACGGCACAGATACGCAGTATTTT. Translation: CASTWDGTDTQYF.

The chain links TRBV5-1 to TRBJ2-2; tentative D call: TRBD2 (5 bases). The CDR3 contains 13 residues. Trimming cost V 2 bases and J 8 bases, with 10 bases left between them. CDR1 and CDR2 from the germline V gene are SGHRS and YFSETQ. As DNA, the CDR3 is TGCGCCAGCAGCTTAAACGAGGGAGGGGAGCTGTTTTTT. Amino acid sequence: CASSLNEGGELFF.

This chain uses TRBV6-5 with TRBJ2-6; D might be TRBD1 (5 bases). The germline V gene encodes CDR1 MNHEY and CDR2 SVGAGI. The V gene lost 2 bases and the J gene lost 1 base, with 6 bases spanning the gap. The length of the CDR3 is 15 residues. CDR3 sequence: CASSYRGSGANVLTF. For the CDR3, the DNA is TGTGCCAGCAGTTACAGGGGTTCTGGGGCCAACGTCCTGACTTTC.

This clone was observed a few times. V gene TRBV6-1 combines with J gene TRBJ2-7; no definite D call. The CDR3 has 16 residues. The ends were cut back, 2 bases at V and 1 base at J, with 15 bases in the middle. Germline CDR1 MNHNS, CDR2 SASEGT. The CDR3, as DNA: TGTGCCAGCAGTGAACCCGCCTCTGCGCTTTCCTACGAGCAGTACTTC. Protein sequence: CASSEPASALSYEQYF.

The chain's CDR3 is CASSQLGQGGLGYGYTF. CDR3 coding DNA: TGTGCCAGCAGCCAATTGGGACAGGGGGGGTTAGGGTATGGCTACACCTTC. The chain employs TRBV13 and TRBJ1-2; 11 positions agree with TRBD1. Germline CDR1 reads PRHDT; CDR2 reads FYEKMQ (reference sequence). CDR3 length: 17 residues. J was trimmed by 5 bases and V by 5 bases; bases with no gene match: 13.

A note on this clone: A far larger clone differs by one base, so this is likely a read error. This same CDR3 is encoded by further DNA sequences in the sample. The chain couples TRBV11-2 to TRBJ1-2; D is perhaps TRBD1 (6 bases). There are 15 residues in the CDR3. The germline gives CDR1 SGHAT, CDR2 FQNNGV. The germline V and J ends were trimmed by 0 bases and 5 bases, with 13 bases remaining between them. The CDR3 DNA sequence: TGTGCCAGCAGCTTAGAAGGACAGATGGATTATGGCTACACCTTC. Protein sequence: CASSLEGQMDYGYTF.

The chain is built from TRBV30 and TRBJ2-2; D is possibly TRBD1 (6 bases). The CDR3 is 14 amino acids. From germline, CDR1 is GTSNPN and CDR2 SVGIG (reference sequence). V gave up 5 bases and J gave up 1 base, with 11 bases separating them. The CDR3: CAWDQGKNTGELFF. CDR3 bases: TGTGCCTGGGACCAGGGGAAGAACACCGGGGAGCTGTTTTTT.